This is a list of T cell receptor beta chains from one sample in a study of blood T cells in healthy people across ages. MiXCR, applied by TCRdb to the 5' RACE reads, yields one record per CDR3 protein. The repertoire holds about 1,500,000 distinct CDR3 sequences, with about 28% as singletons. Sequenced sample: blood. Every receptor here comes from a woman aged 25-40 years in good health. Both conserved end residues are part of each CDR3.

J | V | CDR3
TRBJ2-3 | TRBV30 | CAWSLDRVSTDTQYF
TRBJ2-7 | TRBV20-1 | CSASNSHAPTEQYF
TRBJ1-6 | TRBV9 | CANNRDGRASPLHF
TRBJ1-2 | TRBV28 | CASSPPPTGAHGYTF
TRBJ2-3 | TRBV12-3/TRBV12-4 | CASSSLRTSGLGGTQYF
TRBJ2-7 | TRBV20-1 | CSARPKRDSTNEQYF
TRBJ2-1 | TRBV24-1 | CATSDPTTAPGNEQFF
TRBJ2-1 | TRBV6-1 | CASSATRVNEQFF
TRBJ2-3 | TRBV12-3/TRBV12-4 | CASTLGGGNTDTQYF
TRBJ1-1 | TRBV4-1 | CASSPEGGSEAFF
TRBJ2-7 | TRBV7-6 | CASSFARERDEQYF
TRBJ1-1 | TRBV27 | CASSLSNGGLMNTEAFF
TRBJ2-1 | TRBV19 | CASSVSGFGVYNEQFF
TRBJ2-1 | TRBV10-3 | CAIRDSLSYNEQFF
TRBJ1-5 | TRBV20-1 | CSARGSGGSNQPQHF
TRBJ2-7 | TRBV7-2 | CASSSQPGHSYEQYF
TRBJ2-1 | TRBV30 | CARSVSSGRLNEQFF
TRBJ1-2 | TRBV5-1 | CASSLRQGRPYGYTF
TRBJ2-3 | TRBV20-1 | CSARSGADTQYF
TRBJ1-1 | TRBV20-1 | CSARGQQGYNTEAFF
TRBJ2-7 | TRBV6-5 | CASSYGTLGTYEQYF
TRBJ1-2 | TRBV30 | CAWRLHGYTF
TRBJ2-3 | TRBV6-1 | CASSDLSGSSTDTQYF
TRBJ1-5 | TRBV2 | CASRAGDHSNQPQHF
TRBJ2-7 | TRBV12-3/TRBV12-4 | CASTLRGGQATYEQYF
TRBJ2-7 | TRBV7-2 | CASSATRTYEQYF
TRBJ2-1 | TRBV19 | CASSISGRAYNEQFF
TRBJ2-3 | TRBV5-1 | CVSSLLAGLFTDTQYF
TRBJ1-6 | TRBV7-9 | CASSDRDSDNSPLHF
TRBJ2-3 | TRBV5-1 | CASSLVNTQYF
TRBJ2-1 | TRBV24-1 | CATSGGWTFF
TRBJ2-1 | TRBV6-6 | CATILGLAGGFEQFF
TRBJ1-2 | TRBV20-1 | CSARENPGRGTYGYTF
TRBJ2-1 | TRBV20-1 | CSARDPPPGGNEQFF
TRBJ2-3 | TRBV28 | CASSWVRPSTDTQYF
TRBJ2-5 | TRBV20-1 | CSAGRTGKGETQYF
TRBJ1-5 | TRBV7-3 | CASSLRAKGVWPQHF
TRBJ1-1 | TRBV11-2 | CASTTTGNTEAFF
TRBJ2-7 | TRBV4-3 | CASSQDPWYEQYF
- | TRBV12-3/TRBV12-4 | CASSNPGRSSYNEQYF
TRBJ2-1 | TRBV27 | CASSEIETSNEQFF
TRBJ2-3 | TRBV7-6 | CASSLGWSGSGIISDTQYF
TRBJ1-4 | TRBV20-1 | CSARTVNEKLFF
TRBJ2-4 | TRBV2 | CASRRDSALGEQYF
TRBJ1-1 | TRBV10-3 | CAISVVANTEAFF
TRBJ2-1 | TRBV24-1 | CATSDFRGDEQFF
- | TRBV3-1 | CASSQDRHTYEQYF